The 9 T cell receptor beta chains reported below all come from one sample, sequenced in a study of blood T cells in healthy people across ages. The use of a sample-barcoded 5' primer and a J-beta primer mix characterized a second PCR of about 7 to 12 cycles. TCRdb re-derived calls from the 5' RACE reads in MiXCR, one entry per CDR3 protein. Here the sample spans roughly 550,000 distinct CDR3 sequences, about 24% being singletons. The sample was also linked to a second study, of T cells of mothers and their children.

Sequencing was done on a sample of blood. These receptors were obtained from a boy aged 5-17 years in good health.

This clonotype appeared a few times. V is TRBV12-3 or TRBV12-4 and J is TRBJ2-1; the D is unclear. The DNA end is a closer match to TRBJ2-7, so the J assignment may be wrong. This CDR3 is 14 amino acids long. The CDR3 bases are TGTGCCAGCAGCCCTACGGGCAGGCCGGCGGAGCAGTACTTC. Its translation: CASSPTGRPAEQYF.

This chain's CDR3 is CASSRDAGTPYEQYF. The CDR3 region has the DNA TGTGCCAGCAGCCGAGACGCCGGAACCCCCTACGAGCAGTACTTC. The chain recombines TRBV3-1 with TRBJ2-7; D is ambiguous. This CDR3 contains 15 residues. The germline V and J ends were trimmed by 4 bases and 2 bases, with 15 bases remaining between them. The germline V gene has CDR1 LGHDT and CDR2 YNNKEL (reference sequence).

The CDR3 DNA reads TGTGCCAGCAGTTTAAACAGGTTTGGAGGTGAGCAGTTCTTC. Translation: CASSLNRFGGEQFF. This chain joins TRBV12-3 or TRBV12-4 and TRBJ2-1, with D possibly being TRBD1 or TRBD2 (5 bases each). V gave up 2 bases and J gave up 9 bases, with 14 bases separating them. The CDR3 is 14 amino acids.

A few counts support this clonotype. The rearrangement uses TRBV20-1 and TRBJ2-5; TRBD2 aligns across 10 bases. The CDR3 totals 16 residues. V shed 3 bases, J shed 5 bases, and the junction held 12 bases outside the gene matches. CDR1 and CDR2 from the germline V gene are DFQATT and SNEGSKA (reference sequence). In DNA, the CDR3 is TGCAGTGCTAGCAAACTCAGCGGGGGGGCAGGGGAGACCCAGTACTTC. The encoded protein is CSASKLSGGAGETQYF.

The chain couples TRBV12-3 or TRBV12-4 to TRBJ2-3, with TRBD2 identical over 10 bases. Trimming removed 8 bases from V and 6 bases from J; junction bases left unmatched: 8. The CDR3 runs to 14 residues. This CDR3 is CASGSGGPWDTQYF. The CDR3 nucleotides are TGTGCCAGCGGTAGCGGGGGGCCCTGGGATACGCAGTATTTT.

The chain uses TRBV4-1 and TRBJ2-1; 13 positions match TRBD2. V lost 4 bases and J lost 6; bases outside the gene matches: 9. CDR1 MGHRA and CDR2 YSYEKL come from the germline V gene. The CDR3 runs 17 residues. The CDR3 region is CASSLLPGLAGCNEQFF. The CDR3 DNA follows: TGCGCCAGCAGCCTTCTACCGGGACTAGCGGGATGCAATGAGCAGTTCTTC.

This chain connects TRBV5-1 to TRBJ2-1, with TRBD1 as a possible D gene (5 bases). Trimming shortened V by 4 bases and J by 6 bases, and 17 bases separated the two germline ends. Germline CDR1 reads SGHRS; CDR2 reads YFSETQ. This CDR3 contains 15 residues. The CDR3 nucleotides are TGCGCCAGCAGCCTATGGGGCGGAGAATCCAATGAGCAGTTCTTC. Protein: CASSLWGGESNEQFF.

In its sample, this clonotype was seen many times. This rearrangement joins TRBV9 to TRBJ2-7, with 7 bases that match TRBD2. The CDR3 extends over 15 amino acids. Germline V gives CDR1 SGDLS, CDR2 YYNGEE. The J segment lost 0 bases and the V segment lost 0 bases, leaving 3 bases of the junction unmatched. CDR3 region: CASSVAGGSSYEQYF. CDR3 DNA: TGTGCCAGCAGCGTAGCTGGCGGGAGCTCCTACGAGCAGTACTTC.

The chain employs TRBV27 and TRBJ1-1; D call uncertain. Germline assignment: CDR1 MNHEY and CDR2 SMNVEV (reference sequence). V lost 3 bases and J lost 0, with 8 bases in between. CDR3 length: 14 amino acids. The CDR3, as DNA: TGTGCCAGCAGTTTGTACCAAATGAACACTGAAGCTTTCTTT. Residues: CASSLYQMNTEAFF.